This TCR beta chain was observed in a study of human T cells and chemical hapten exposure. Germline-derived CDR1 and CDR2 are LGHNA and YNFKEQ. V lost 1 base and J lost 3; bases outside the gene matches: 2. The length of the CDR3 is 15 residues. In TCRdb, the RACE reads were re-called with MiXCR into one record per CDR3 protein. In the table there are tens of thousands of distinct CDR3 sequences, approximately 9.4% of which are singletons. This clonotype was found many times. Time point indicated: patch test 1, 2 weeks after DPC sensitization. The treatment is: therapeutic diphenylcyclopropenone sensitization with weekly scalp DPC.

The material sequenced was whole blood, taken in connection with sensitization to the hapten diphenylcyclopropenone (DPC). This receptor was taken from a woman aged 35 to 49 with alopecia areata. Some clones in this sample may be carry-over from other donors' samples. The chain employs TRBV4-2 and TRBJ2-3; 9 nucleotides match TRBD1. CDR3 amino acids: CASSQGTGDTDTQYF. In DNA, the CDR3 is TGTGCCAGCAGCCAAGGGACAGGGGATACAGATACGCAGTATTTT.